This T cell receptor beta chain came from a study of cytomegalovirus exposure and HLA in healthy donors. Study in general: Of about 390 genotyped donors, 81% grouped in the Caucasian-associated ancestry cluster.

Comment on this clone: Its target is unknown.

Findings of the study overall: Productive rates of about 87% or about 30% were seen for most TCR beta V segments in an earlier analysis. There were some public TCRs occurring in many donors, but most TCR sequences were rare. Presence/absence analyses assumed roughly uniform sequencing depth across donors.

This PCR relied on a set of 60 Vbeta primers and 13 Jbeta primers. The assay was immunoSEQ multiplex PCR, and TCRdb's table has in-frame clones only and misses some. Among 90,000 to 120,000 clones, more than 75% were seen once, and the ten largest hold approximately 2.4%. V gave up 4 bases and J gave up 4 bases, with 15 bases separating them. This CDR3 spans 16 amino acids. The V gene's germline CDR1 is SGHRS and CDR2 YFSETQ. The TCR was taken from a man aged 25-45 years in good health and CMV-seropositive. Input material: PBMCs. The genes are TRBV5-1 and TRBJ1-6, with D perhaps matching TRBD1 (5 bases). The CDR3, as DNA: TGCGCCAGCAGCGTTACTTCGGGGGGATATAATTCACCCCTCCACTTT. Protein product: CASSVTSGGYNSPLHF.